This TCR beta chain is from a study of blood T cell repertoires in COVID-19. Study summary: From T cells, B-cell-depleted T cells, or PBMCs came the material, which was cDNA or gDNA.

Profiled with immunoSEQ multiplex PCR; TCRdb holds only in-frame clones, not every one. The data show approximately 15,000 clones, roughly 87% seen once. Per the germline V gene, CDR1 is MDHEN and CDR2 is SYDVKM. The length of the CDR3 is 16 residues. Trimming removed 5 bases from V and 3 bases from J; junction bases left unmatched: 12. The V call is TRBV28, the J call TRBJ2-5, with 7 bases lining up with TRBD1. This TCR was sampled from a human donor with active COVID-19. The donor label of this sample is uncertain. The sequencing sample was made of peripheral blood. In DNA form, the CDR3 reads TGTGCCAGCAGTCCAACCTCCCCGGGACAGAAAGAGACCCAGTACTTC. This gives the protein CASSPTSPGQKETQYF. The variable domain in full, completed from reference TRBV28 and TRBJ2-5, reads DVKVTQSSRYLVKRTGEKVFLECVQDMDHENMFWYRQDPGLGLRLIYFSYDVKMKEKGDIPEGYSVSREKKERFSLILESASTNQTSMYLCASSPTSPGQKETQYFGPGTRLLVL.